This T cell receptor beta chain was captured in a study of T cell repertoires in cytomegalovirus infection (dated by TCRdb to between 2018 and 2021). As for the study more broadly: The peptide stimulations were aimed at well-studied HLA-B-restricted epitopes as well as recently identified HLA-C-restricted CMV epitopes, whose presentation resists viral immunomodulation. Because public TCR beta signatures pointed to carriage of CMV infection together with the matching HLA type, the HLA type of each donor mattered for the analysis.

Beyond this particular receptor, the publication reports: In both this cohort and an independent cohort of some 370 donors, the cumulative frequency of public TCR beta family members distinguished carriers of CMV infection plus the relevant HLA type. The ex vivo response was dominated by HLA-C-restricted CMV-specific TCR beta clonotypes, which also provided the single most frequent clonotype in two of eight donors.

Concerning this clonotype: Its cognate antigen has yet to be identified. No much larger clonotype is one base removed from it; base qualities were not supplied.

This sample was sequenced with an Illumina HiSeq 1500. TCRdb passed the public sequencing reads through fastp at Q25 and MiXCR, retaining productive beta sequences. All rows with the same CDR3 protein become a single entry with the most common DNA and genes. The sample table shows roughly 500,000 distinct CDR3 sequences, and around a third are seen once. 15% to 20% of the sample comes from the top ten. Explained via the paper, the treatment or condition label denotes: in vitro stimulation with specific CMV peptide epitopes to enrich CMV-specific T cells. CDR1 SGHTA and CDR2 FQGNSA are derived from the germline V gene. Deletion took 4 bases off V and 4 bases off J, with a span of 9 bases between the germline ends. The cysteine opens and the phenylalanine closes a CDR3 of 13 amino acids. The retained sequence is limited to the CDR3, 39 bases, with the frame set at the first base.

The TCR comes from a human donor in good health (CMV status not recorded). Some clones in this sample may be carry-over from other donors' samples. The input for sequencing was cultured PBMCs, taken from culture after CMV antigen stimulation. Rearrangement joined TRBV7-2 to TRBJ2-3; no D gene can be assigned with confidence. The CDR3 corresponds to CASSSPGADTQYF. Read as DNA, the sequence is TGTGCCAGCAGCTCTCCGGGCGCAGATACGCAGTATTTT.